This T cell receptor (beta chain) was documented in a study of T cells in tuberculosis. Study as a whole: IGRA-negative adolescents, IGRA-positive adolescents with latent tuberculosis and adults with active tuberculosis formed this South African cohort.

Germline CDR1 and CDR2: MDHEN and SYDVKM. The CDR3 runs 17 residues. V was pared by 6 bases and J by 4 bases, with 9 bases of the junction left unmatched. Overall study findings and caveats: Smaller alpha distances in active tuberculosis partly reflected shorter CDR3-alpha lengths. GMM-specific TCRs were nearer to active tuberculosis alpha repertoires, suggesting expansion.

Of note for this clone: Antigen: not known.

Some clones are missing from TCRdb's copy, which holds only in-frame ones; the method was immunoSEQ multiplex PCR. The sample shows around 45,000 clones, approximately 94% of them seen only once. The chain employs TRBV28 and TRBJ1-4, with 12 bases aligning to TRBD1. Source material: PBMCs. This receptor was taken from a donor between 10 and 35 years old with latent tuberculosis or without tuberculosis infection. Some clones in this sample may be carry-over from other donors' samples. CDR3: CASRTGTGGLYNEKLFF. The DNA for the CDR3 is TGTGCCAGCAGAACCGGGACAGGGGGCCTTTATAATGAAAAACTGTTTTTT.